These T cell receptor beta chains were read from a single sample in a study of blood T cell repertoires in COVID-19. Data came from immunoSEQ multiplex PCR; TCRdb stores just in-frame clones and leaves some out. Of approximately 470,000 clones listed, about nine tenths are singletons. The sequenced sample was PBMCs or T cells enriched from blood (not recorded which). These TCRs come from a woman under 30 who had recovered from COVID-19. CDR3s include the opening cysteine and the closing phenylalanine or tryptophan. Each record gives: D gene, clone size, J gene, V gene, CDR3 DNA, CDR3 protein. The D gene is left open where the match is weak. Clone size is given for some rows only: seen once, a few or many times, or a class if the clone is expanded.

NA | NA | TRBJ1-2 | TRBV6-6 | TGTGCCAGCAGTTACTCGAAGACAGGCCCTTGGGCTGGCTACACCTTC | CASSYSKTGPWAGYTF
NA | once | TRBJ1-1 | TRBV3-1/TRBV3-2 | TGTGCCAGCAGCCAGATCGACAGGAACACTGAAGCTTTCTTT | CASSQIDRNTEAFF
NA | NA | TRBJ1-2 | TRBV3-1/TRBV3-2 | TGTGCCAGCAGCCAAGAAATCAGCGACTACTATGGCTACACCTTC | CASSQEISDYYGYTF
TRBD2 | NA | TRBJ2-3 | TRBV14 | TGTGCCAGCAGCCGGTCCGTAACGGGGGGAGATACGCAGTATTTT | CASSRSVTGGDTQYF
NA | NA | TRBJ2-7 | TRBV28 | TGTGCCAGCAGGGCTAGCTCCTACGAGCAGTACTTC | CASRASSYEQYF
NA | NA | TRBJ1-2 | TRBV5-8 | TGTGCCAGCAGCCCACTACAGGGTTACTATGGCTACACCTTC | CASSPLQGYYGYTF
TRBD2 | NA | TRBJ2-2 | TRBV7-2 | TGTGCCAGCAGCCTCCGACTAGCGGGGTTTTTCGGGGAGCTGTTTTTT | CASSLRLAGFFGELFF
NA | NA | TRBJ2-3 | TRBV20-1 | TGCAGTGCCGTACTACCGGACAGGCAGTATTTT | CSAVLPDRQYF
TRBD2 | NA | TRBJ2-5 | TRBV9 | TGTGCCAGCAGCGTAGCCGGGACTAGCGGCGGGGAGACCCAGTACTTC | CASSVAGTSGGETQYF
TRBD1 | NA | TRBJ1-2 | TRBV6-6 | TGTGCCAGCACCAAGGACAGGGCGGCTAACTATGGCTACACCTTC | CASTKDRAANYGYTF
TRBD1 | few | TRBJ2-5 | TRBV5-1 | TGCGCCAGCAGCACCGGGACAGGGGATGGCCAAGAGACCCAGTACTTC | CASSTGTGDGQETQYF
NA | NA | TRBJ2-2 | TRBV7-3 | TGTGCCAGCAGCCCCCCAGTAAACACCGGGGAGCTGTTTTTT | CASSPPVNTGELFF
NA | NA | TRBJ1-2 | TRBV28 | TGTGCCAGCAGCCCGCCGGTCGCGGGGGGCGCTAGTGGCTACACCTTC | CASSPPVAGGASGYTF
TRBD1 | NA | TRBJ2-7 | TRBV27 | TGTGCCAGCAGACCCCTGGGACAGGGCGACTACGAGCAGTACTTC | CASRPLGQGDYEQYF
TRBD1 | NA | TRBJ1-1 | TRBV5-1 | TGCGCCAGCAGTGACAGGCCCAGGGGACAGGGGGCGAACACTGAAGCTTTCTTT | CASSDRPRGQGANTEAFF
TRBD1 | NA | TRBJ2-1 | TRBV25-1 | TGTGCCAGCAGTCCCGGGACAGGGGTAAATGAGCAGTTCTTC | CASSPGTGVNEQFF
NA | NA | TRBJ2-7 | TRBV12-3/TRBV12-4 | TGTGCCAGCAGTCGGGATCCCCCCTACGAGCAGTACTTC | CASSRDPPYEQYF
TRBD1 | NA | TRBJ1-1 | TRBV19 | TGTGCCAGTAGTATCCCGACGGCCAGGGGGGACACTGAAGCTTTCTTT | CASSIPTARGDTEAFF
NA | NA | TRBJ2-7 | TRBV18 | TGTGCCAGCTCACCACCGGAAGGGAGCGAGCAGTACTTC | CASSPPEGSEQYF
NA | NA | TRBJ2-3 | TRBV6-1 | TGTGCCAGCAGTGAAGGACTAGGGGTTGACAAGGTCGGAGATACGCAGTATTTT | CASSEGLGVDKVGDTQYF
TRBD1 | NA | TRBJ2-3 | TRBV24-1 | TGTGCCACCAGTGATTCAGCCGACAGGGGGCGGGAAGATACGCAGTATTTT | CATSDSADRGREDTQYF
TRBD1 | NA | TRBJ2-7 | TRBV12-3/TRBV12-4 | TGTGCCAGCAGCATGGACAGGGGTGTGTGGCAGTACTTC | CASSMDRGVWQYF
NA | once | TRBJ1-1 | TRBV4-1 | TGCGCCAGCAGCCAAGATAGGAGGGCTCGGGCTTTCTTT | CASSQDRRARAFF
NA | NA | TRBJ2-5 | TRBV7-2 | TGTGCCAGCAGCTTCAACCAAGAGACCCAGTACTTC | CASSFNQETQYF
NA | NA | TRBJ1-6 | TRBV28 | TGTGCCAGCAGTCGTAGCGTCCATAATTCACCCCTCCACTTT | CASSRSVHNSPLHF
TRBD1 | NA | TRBJ1-1 | TRBV28 | TGTGCCAGCAGTCCCCACAGGGGGTTAGTGAACACTGAAGCTTTCTTT | CASSPHRGLVNTEAFF
NA | few | TRBJ1-1 | TRBV5-6 | TGTGCCAGCAGCCGCGCCAGGGTGGCGAACACTGAAGCTTTCTTT | CASSRARVANTEAFF
TRBD2 | NA | TRBJ2-3 | TRBV5-1 | TGCGCCAGCAGCTTGGGGACTAGCGGGGGAACAGATACGCAGTATTTT | CASSLGTSGGTDTQYF
TRBD1 | NA | TRBJ2-3 | TRBV7-9 | TGTGCCAGCAGCTCGACAGGGGGCGGCACAGATACGCAGTATTTT | CASSSTGGGTDTQYF
TRBD2 | NA | TRBJ2-1 | TRBV7-2 | TGTGCCAGCAGCTCTAGCGGGGGGGCTTACAATGAGCAGTTCTTC | CASSSSGGAYNEQFF
NA | NA | TRBJ1-2 | TRBV5-1 | TGCGCCAGCAGCTTGGTGGGGCTCTATGGCTACACCTTC | CASSLVGLYGYTF
TRBD1 | NA | TRBJ1-2 | TRBV10-3 | TGTGCCATCAGTGACCCTTTACAAACGACAGGGCGACTTAACTATGGCTACACCTTC | CAISDPLQTTGRLNYGYTF
NA | NA | TRBJ2-5 | TRBV6-5 | TGTGCCAGCAGAGTCTCAGGGGAAGAGACCCAGTACTTC | CASRVSGEETQYF
NA | NA | TRBJ1-2 | TRBV27 | TGTGCCAGCAGTTTTCGGGGTACCTATGGCTACACCTTC | CASSFRGTYGYTF
NA | NA | TRBJ1-5 | TRBV6-5 | TGTGCCAGCAGTTACGGCAGGGTCAATCAGCCCCAGCATTTT | CASSYGRVNQPQHF
NA | NA | TRBJ2-4 | TRBV7-9 | TGTGCCAGCAGCTTACAAGGGGGCAAAAACATTCAGTACTTC | CASSLQGGKNIQYF
NA | NA | TRBJ2-1 | TRBV9 | TGTGCCAGCAGCGTATATGCGGCTTCCTCCTACAATGAGCAGTTCTTC | CASSVYAASSYNEQFF
TRBD2 | NA | TRBJ2-5 | TRBV27 | TGTGCCACGAGGGACTACTTCCAAGAGACCCAGTACTTC | CATRDYFQETQYF
TRBD1 | NA | TRBJ2-7 | TRBV2 | TGTGCCAGCAGTGCTGGACAGGGGGGAATCGAGCAGTACTTC | CASSAGQGGIEQYF
TRBD1 | NA | TRBJ2-7 | TRBV15 | TGTGCCACCAGCTCCTCGGGACAGGGAGACTTGGGGCAGTACTTC | CATSSSGQGDLGQYF
NA | NA | TRBJ1-3 | TRBV4-1 | TGCGCCAGCAGCCAAGATGGAGATGACACCATATATTTT | CASSQDGDDTIYF
NA | few | TRBJ1-2 | TRBV7-8 | TGTGCCAGCAGCTTACAGGCGGGCTATGGCTACACCTTC | CASSLQAGYGYTF
TRBD2 | NA | TRBJ2-1 | TRBV4-1 | TGCGCCAGCAGCCTTAGCGGGGAAGGGTACAATGAGCAGTTCTTC | CASSLSGEGYNEQFF
TRBD1 | NA | TRBJ1-3 | TRBV18 | TGTGCCAGCTCACCCTTCTCACAGGGGACGGAAAACACCATATATTTT | CASSPFSQGTENTIYF
TRBD1 | NA | TRBJ1-5 | TRBV5-5 | TGTGCCAGCAGCTTGGGGGGACAGTTCAATCAGCCCCAGCATTTT | CASSLGGQFNQPQHF
NA | NA | TRBJ1-2 | TRBV3-1/TRBV3-2 | TGTGCCAGCAGCCAAGATCTTGACGGGACACCCGCCTTC | CASSQDLDGTPAF
NA | NA | TRBJ1-1 | TRBV30 | TGTGCCTGGAACTGGGACAACCTCGACACTGAAGCTTTCTTT | CAWNWDNLDTEAFF
TRBD1 | NA | TRBJ1-2 | TRBV6-1 | TGTGCCAGCAGTGAAGCCGGGGACAGCGTACCTTATGGCTACACCTTC | CASSEAGDSVPYGYTF
NA | NA | TRBJ2-3 | TRBV7-2 | TGTGCCAGCAGCCCTGACTATGATGGGGATACGCAGTATTTT | CASSPDYDGDTQYF
NA | NA | TRBJ2-7 | TRBV5-8 | TGTGCCAGCAGCTTGGGGCCAGGGCCATCCTACGAGCAGTACTTC | CASSLGPGPSYEQYF
NA | NA | TRBJ1-2 | TRBV30 | TGTGCCTGTTACAGGATTGGGCAGAATAACTATGGCTACACCTTC | CACYRIGQNNYGYTF
NA | NA | TRBJ2-7 | TRBV30 | TGTGCCTGGAGTTTAACTTCTTACGAGCAGTACTTC | CAWSLTSYEQYF
NA | NA | TRBJ2-3 | TRBV3-1/TRBV3-2 | TGTGCCAGCAGCCAAGGGGCTAGCACAGATACGCAGTATTTT | CASSQGASTDTQYF